The 28 T cell receptor beta chains listed next were all sequenced from one sample in a study of cytomegalovirus exposure and HLA in healthy donors. The primer mix had 60 Vbeta and 13 Jbeta primers. Produced via immunoSEQ multiplex PCR; TCRdb's table is partial and in-frame only. The table lists under 200,000 clones, 75% to 85% of them singletons, with roughly 7.4% in the top ten. The sequenced sample was PBMCs. The source of these receptors is a male donor in good health and CMV-seropositive.

The chain links TRBV13 to TRBJ2-7, with 9 bases aligning to TRBD1. The CDR3 length is 14 residues. The V gene end was trimmed by 5 bases and the J gene end by 1 base; junction bases not matched to a gene: 3. Germline loops: CDR1 PRHDT, CDR2 FYEKMQ (reference sequence). The CDR3 protein is CASSTGQGSYEQYF. The CDR3 DNA sequence: TGTGCCAGCAGCACCGGACAGGGGTCCTACGAGCAGTACTTC.

This clone was detected a few times. The CDR3 loop is CASSAGEGSGNTIYF. In DNA form, the CDR3 reads TGTGCCAGCAGTGCCGGGGAGGGCTCTGGAAACACCATATATTTT. V is TRBV6-6 and J is TRBJ1-3; D gene uncertain. Germline assignment: CDR1 MNHNY and CDR2 SVGAGI (reference sequence). Between the trimmed V and J ends, which lost 5 bases and 0 bases, there was a span of 11 bases. There are 15 residues in the CDR3.

The chain uses TRBV11-2 and TRBJ1-4; possibly TRBD1 for D (5 bases). The V end lost 1 base, the J end lost 4 bases, and 13 bases lay between the germline ends. The CDR3 is 16 amino acids. The germline gives CDR1 SGHAT, CDR2 FQNNGV. The CDR3 here is CASSLGAAGLNEKLFF. The CDR3 DNA is TGTGCCAGCAGCTTAGGTGCGGCAGGGCTTAATGAAAAACTGTTTTTT.

CDR3 amino acids: CASSLRDDYPYEQYF. The DNA of the CDR3 is TGTGCCAGCAGCTTAAGAGACGACTACCCGTACGAGCAGTACTTC. The chain joins TRBV13 to TRBJ2-7; a possible D gene is TRBD2 (5 bases). The CDR3 covers 15 residues. Germline V gene data show CDR1 as PRHDT and CDR2 as FYEKMQ (reference sequence). V dropped 2 bases and J dropped 4 bases, with 15 bases sitting between them.

This chain joins TRBV6-1 and TRBJ1-4; D unresolved. This CDR3 region has 16 residues. The V end was cut by 4 bases, the J end by 4 bases, with 16 bases between. From germline, CDR1 is MNHNS and CDR2 SASEGT. The CDR3 protein is CASSVHETAVNEKLFF. CDR3 bases: TGTGCCAGCAGTGTCCACGAGACCGCGGTTAATGAAAAACTGTTTTTT.

Only a few counts were recorded for this clone. The chain couples TRBV5-6 to TRBJ1-2; a weak D match, TRBD1 (6 bases). From germline, CDR1 is SGHDT and CDR2 YYEEEE. V lost 4 bases to trimming and J lost 2 bases, with 9 bases between them. CDR3 length: 13 amino acids. CDR3 in DNA: TGTGCCAGCAGCACAGGACAGAACTATGGCTACACCTTC. Translated: CASSTGQNYGYTF.

V gene TRBV5-6 combines with J gene TRBJ1-1, with 10 nucleotides matching TRBD1. J lost 4 bases, V lost 4 bases, and 7 bases had no gene match. Per germline, CDR1 SGHDT and CDR2 YYEEEE. The CDR3 extends over 15 amino acids. DNA for the CDR3: TGTGCCAGCAGCCCCGTGGGACAGGGGCGCACTGAAGCTTTCTTT. It is translated as CASSPVGQGRTEAFF.

The sample holds one count of this clone. J is TRBJ1-3 and V is TRBV6-1; the D is unclear. Trimming took off 3 bases at V and 4 bases at J, with 16 bases between the two ends. From germline, CDR1 is MNHNS and CDR2 SASEGT. The CDR3 contains 16 residues. The CDR3 is CASSESNTFRGNTIYF. The CDR3 DNA follows: TGTGCCAGCAGTGAGTCGAACACCTTCAGGGGAAACACCATATATTTT.

This sequence joins TRBV7-3 and TRBJ1-1, with 7 positions matching TRBD1. Unmatched junction bases numbered 6, after V lost 5 bases and J lost 6 bases. The CDR3 is made up of 13 amino acids. The germline gives CDR1 SGHTA, CDR2 FQGTGA. CDR3 DNA: TGTGCCAGCAGCAATTCAGGGGGATCTGAAGCTTTCTTT. The encoded protein is CASSNSGGSEAFF. The complete variable domain, with remaining parts taken from reference TRBV7-3 and TRBJ1-1, reads GAGVSQTPSNKVTEKGKYVELRCDPISGHTALYWYRQSLGQGPEFLIYFQGTGAADDSGLPNDRFFAVRPEGSVSTLKIQRTERGDSAVYLCASSNSGGSEAFFGQGTRLTVV.

This clone came up once. This rearrangement joins TRBV7-9 to TRBJ1-2; D call uncertain. The CDR3 extends over 15 amino acids. Trimming cost V 1 base and J 3 bases, with 12 bases left between them. CDR1 and CDR2 from the germline V gene are SEHNR and FQNEAQ (reference sequence). CDR3 sequence reads: CASSLGKDSDYGYTF. CDR3 DNA sequence: TGTGCCAGCAGCTTAGGGAAGGACTCCGACTATGGCTACACCTTC.

This chain links TRBV21-1 with TRBJ2-1; the table gives TRBD2 as D, unverified against the DNA. TRBV21-1 is reported as a pseudogene. CDR3 size: 19 residues. CDR3 protein: CASSIGLAGGISSYNEQFF. DNA of the CDR3: TGTGCCAGCAGCATAGGACTAGCGGGGGGTATTAGCTCCTACAATGAGCAGTTCTTC.

The CDR3 DNA is TGTGCCAGCAGCCCAGACAGGGTCGGGGATGAAGCTTTCTTT. Protein product: CASSPDRVGDEAFF. V and J are TRBV7-9 and TRBJ1-1; 7 bases match TRBD1. This CDR3 region has 14 residues. Trimming at V came to 5 bases and at J to 7 bases, leaving 10 bases not matched to a gene. Germline CDR1 is SEHNR and CDR2 is FQNEAQ (reference sequence).

The gene calls are TRBV7-9 and TRBJ1-2, with 8 bases matching TRBD1. Germline values: CDR1 SEHNR, CDR2 FQNEAQ (reference sequence). There are 16 residues in the CDR3. V dropped 4 bases and J dropped 4; count of bases not matched to a gene: 11. The CDR3 loop is CASSSGTGERGYGYTF. CDR3 DNA: TGTGCCAGCAGCTCCGGGACAGGCGAAAGGGGCTATGGCTACACCTTC.

This chain connects TRBV6-1 to TRBJ1-1, with 10 bases matching TRBD1. The CDR3 is 14 amino acids. After removal of 6 bases from V and 13 bases from J, the junction contained 14 bases not matched to a gene. Per the germline V gene, CDR1 is MNHNS and CDR2 is SASEGT. This CDR3 reads CASSKPLGQGRVFF. CDR3 in DNA: TGTGCCAGCAGCAAACCACTGGGACAGGGGAGAGTTTTCTTT.

The V and J genes are TRBV4-1 and TRBJ1-2; weak D call: TRBD1 (6 bases). V shed 0 bases and J shed 8 bases, with 16 bases lying between them. Germline V lookup: CDR1 MGHRA, CDR2 YSYEKL. This CDR3 comprises 15 residues. The CDR3 DNA reads as TGCGCCAGCAGCCAAGAGTGGACAGAAGCGAGAGGCTACACCTTC. Translation gives CASSQEWTEARGYTF.

The V call is TRBV6-4, the J call TRBJ2-7; 7 nucleotides agree with TRBD1. V was pared by 1 base and J by 1 base, with 4 bases of the junction left unmatched. Germline CDR1 MRHNA, CDR2 SNTAGT. This CDR3 has 15 amino acids. The CDR3 nucleotides are TGTGCCAGCAGTGACTACGACAGGGCATCCTACGAGCAGTACTTC. Its translation is CASSDYDRASYEQYF.

The rearrangement uses TRBV19 and TRBJ2-5; D perhaps matches TRBD2 (5 bases). Trimming left V 7 bases short and J 6 bases short, with 12 bases between. The length of the CDR3 is 12 residues. Looked up from germline, CDR1 is LNHDA and CDR2 is SQIVND (reference sequence). The CDR3: CASNDPGKTQYF. The CDR3 coding sequence is TGTGCCAGTAATGACCCGGGAAAGACCCAGTACTTC.

The gene calls are TRBV4-1 and TRBJ1-2, with TRBD1 identical over 8 bases. Trimming removed 1 base from V and 7 bases from J; junction bases left unmatched: 17. The CDR3 spans 18 residues. Germline assignment: CDR1 MGHRA and CDR2 YSYEKL. Here the CDR3 DNA reads TGCGCCAGCAGCCAAGCTGGGGGACAGGAGGGCCGGAAGAGTGGCTACACCTTC. It yields the protein CASSQAGGQEGRKSGYTF.

The CDR3 reads CASSELPGNSPLHF. The CDR3 DNA reads as TGTGCCAGCAGTGAACTTCCGGGGAATTCACCCCTCCACTTT. The chain recombines TRBV6-1 with TRBJ1-6; D is unclear. V lost 2 bases to trimming and J lost 7 bases, with 9 bases between them. There are 14 residues in the CDR3. Germline V gene lookup returns CDR1 MNHNS and CDR2 SASEGT.

The CDR3 DNA sequence: TGCGCCAGCAGCCAAGCGTCCCTCCCCGCGGGGGCAAGCAATGAGCAGTTCTTC. Encoded protein: CASSQASLPAGASNEQFF. J is TRBJ2-1 and V is TRBV4-1; D possibly corresponds to TRBD2 (7 bases). The germline CDR1 and CDR2 sequences are MGHRA and YSYEKL. V was clipped by 1 base and J by 6 bases, with 22 bases between them. This CDR3 has 18 amino acids.

This clone was seen a few times. Additional DNA sequences in this sample encode the identical CDR3. The rearrangement uses TRBV27 and TRBJ1-1; D unclear. Germline values: CDR1 MNHEY, CDR2 SMNVEV (reference sequence). This CDR3 is 15 amino acids long. V was pared by 0 bases and J by 1 base, with 9 bases between. The CDR3 loop reads CASSLSGRGNTEAFF. In nucleotides, the CDR3 is TGTGCCAGCAGTTTATCGGGCCGGGGGAACACTGAAGCTTTCTTT.

The rearrangement links TRBV2 to TRBJ2-7, with 9 bases fitting TRBD1. This CDR3 is built from 14 residues. CDR1 SNHLY and CDR2 FYNNEI come from the germline V gene. Trimming at V came to 5 bases and at J to 6 bases, leaving 8 bases not matched to a gene. The CDR3: CASSTGGGLSEQYF. DNA of the CDR3: TGTGCCAGCAGTACAGGGGGCGGCCTTAGCGAGCAGTACTTC.

The chain is built from TRBV6-5 and TRBJ1-1; maybe TRBD1 (5 bases). This CDR3 spans 14 amino acids. The V end was cut by 2 bases, the J end by 6 bases, with 13 bases between. In germline, CDR1 is MNHEY, CDR2 SVGAGI. CDR3 DNA sequence: TGTGCCAGCAGTTACAGGGGAGGGGTGTCTGAAGCTTTCTTT. It codes for CASSYRGGVSEAFF.

The chain employs TRBV4-3 and TRBJ1-1, with D perhaps TRBD1 (6 bases). Looked up from germline, CDR1 is LGHNA and CDR2 is YSLEER. CDR3 size: 15 residues. The V and J ends lost 1 base and 1 base respectively, with 10 bases between them. The CDR3 region has the DNA TGCGCCAGCAGCCAAGTCCAGGGGACGAACACTGAAGCTTTCTTT. Its translation is CASSQVQGTNTEAFF.

This chain uses TRBV9 with TRBJ1-5; possible D gene TRBD1, 6 bases. The CDR3 runs 15 residues. V was shortened by 3 bases and J by 4 bases, with 14 bases between the two germline ends. Germline lookup yields CDR1 SGDLS and CDR2 YYNGEE. The CDR3 DNA follows: TGTGCCAGCAGCGCAGTCGCAGGGGTGAATCAGCCCCAGCATTTT. Translating gives CASSAVAGVNQPQHF.

The chain employs TRBV7-9 and TRBJ1-4; D is unresolved. The germline V and J ends were trimmed by 5 bases and 10 bases, with 14 bases remaining between them. Germline CDR1 and CDR2: SEHNR and FQNEAQ (reference sequence). The CDR3 is made up of 13 amino acids. The CDR3 loop is CASSLSREGKLFF. The CDR3 DNA reads as TGTGCCAGCAGCCTCTCCCGGGAGGGAAAACTGTTTTTT.

This rearrangement joins TRBV5-1 to TRBJ1-1; TRBD1 is a possible D gene (5 bases). Germline-derived CDR1 and CDR2 are SGHRS and YFSETQ. The V end lost 3 bases, the J end lost 0 bases, and 9 bases lay between the germline ends. There are 14 residues in the CDR3. In DNA form, the CDR3 reads TGCGCCAGCAGCTCCGACAGAATGAACACTGAAGCTTTCTTT. Amino acids: CASSSDRMNTEAFF.

This clone was seen only once. The chain uses TRBV6-5 and TRBJ1-3, with D possibly matching TRBD1 (5 bases). The CDR3 sequence is 14 residues long. The V and J ends lost 5 bases and 2 bases respectively, with 10 bases between them. Germline CDR1 reads MNHEY; CDR2 reads SVGAGI. The CDR3 sequence is CASSVQGTGNTIYF. DNA for the CDR3: TGTGCCAGCAGTGTTCAGGGAACTGGAAACACCATATATTTT.